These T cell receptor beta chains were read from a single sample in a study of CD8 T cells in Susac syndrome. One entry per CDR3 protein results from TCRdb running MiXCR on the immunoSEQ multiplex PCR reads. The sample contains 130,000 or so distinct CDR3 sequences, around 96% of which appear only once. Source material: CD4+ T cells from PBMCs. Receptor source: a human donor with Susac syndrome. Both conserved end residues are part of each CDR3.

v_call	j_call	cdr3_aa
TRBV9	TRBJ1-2	CASSVEKTGAYTF
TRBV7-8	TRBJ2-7	CASSLRLDRAYEQYF
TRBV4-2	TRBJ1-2	CASSQDRGPYGYTF
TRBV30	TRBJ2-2	CAWRPPGGELFF
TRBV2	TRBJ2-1	CASSERDRVNEQFF
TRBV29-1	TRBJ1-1	CSVDAGWNTEAFF
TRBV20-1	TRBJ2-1	CSARDGLYSYNEQFF
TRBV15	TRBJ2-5	CATTAAYQETQYF
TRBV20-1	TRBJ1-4	CSARGVSAAINEKLFF
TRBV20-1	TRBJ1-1	CSADRGGDTEAFF
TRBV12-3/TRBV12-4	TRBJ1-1	CASSRRGRDTEAFF
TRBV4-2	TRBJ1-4	CASSPESGATNEKLFF
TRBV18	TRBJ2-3	CASSPPFSGDDTQYF
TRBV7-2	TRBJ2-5	CASSLVGTGYLETQYF
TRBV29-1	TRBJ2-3	CSVVLDSTDTQYF
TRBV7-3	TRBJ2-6	CASSLMAGAGANVLTF
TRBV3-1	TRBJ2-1	CASSQDPRNEQFF
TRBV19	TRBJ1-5	CASSIERDRNNQPQHF
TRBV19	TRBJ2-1	CASSPTQGAYNEQFF
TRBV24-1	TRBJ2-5	CATSDSATSGRAGETQYF
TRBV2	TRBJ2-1	CASRLAGEFREQFF
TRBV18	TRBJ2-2	CASSPQRNGELFF
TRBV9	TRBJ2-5	CASSVGFEETQYF
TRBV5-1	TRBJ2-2	CASSSDLRGFTGELFF
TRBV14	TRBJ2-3	CASSRGPPGDTQYF
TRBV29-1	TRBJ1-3	CSATTEGNTIYF
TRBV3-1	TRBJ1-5	CASSHTGQGYQPQHF
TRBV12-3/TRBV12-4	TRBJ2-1	CASSSSVAGYNEQFF
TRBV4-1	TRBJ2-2	CASSHPGRTGELFF
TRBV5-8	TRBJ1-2	CASSLSQIPNYGYTF
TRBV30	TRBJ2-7	CAWSRLGAPSSYEQYF
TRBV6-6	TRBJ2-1	CASRLNEQFF
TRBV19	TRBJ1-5	CASTPLGLEGNQPQHF
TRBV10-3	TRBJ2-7	CAIRDFYEQYF
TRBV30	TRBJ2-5	CAWNLERYQETQYF
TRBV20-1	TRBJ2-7	CSAPTATTYEQYF
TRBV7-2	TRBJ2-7	CASSARLAGGQWAYEQYF
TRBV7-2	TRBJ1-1	CASSLAPGAKAFF
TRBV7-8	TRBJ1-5	CASSDRVQGNQPQHF
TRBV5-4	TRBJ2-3	CASSLFKGSSTDTQYF
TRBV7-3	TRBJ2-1	CASSSDPSYNEQFF
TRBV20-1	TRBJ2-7	CSARDRKTYEQYF
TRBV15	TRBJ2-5	CATSRDGETQYF
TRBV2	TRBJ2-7	CASTRQVNEQYF
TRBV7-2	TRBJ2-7	CASSLGLVGGSQNEQYF
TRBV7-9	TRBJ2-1	CASSFPGGEQFF
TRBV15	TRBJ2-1	CATSRVIKQGNYNEQFF
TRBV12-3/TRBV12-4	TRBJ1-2	CASSLRGSRHGYTF
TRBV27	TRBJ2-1	CASSLWSSGSLSYNEQFF
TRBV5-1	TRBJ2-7	CASSLLAISYEQYF
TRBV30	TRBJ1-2	CAWSMGVDGYTF
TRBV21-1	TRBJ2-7	CASSKSKGTGTYEQYF
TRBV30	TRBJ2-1	CAWSTSPNEQFF
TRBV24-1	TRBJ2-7	CATSRLGEPGQYF
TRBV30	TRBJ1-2	CAWSETGYGYTF
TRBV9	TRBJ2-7	CASSVGPLTSGTYEQYF
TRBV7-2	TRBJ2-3	CASSANTSPDTQYF
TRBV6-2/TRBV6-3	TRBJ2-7	CASSSGTYSYEQYF